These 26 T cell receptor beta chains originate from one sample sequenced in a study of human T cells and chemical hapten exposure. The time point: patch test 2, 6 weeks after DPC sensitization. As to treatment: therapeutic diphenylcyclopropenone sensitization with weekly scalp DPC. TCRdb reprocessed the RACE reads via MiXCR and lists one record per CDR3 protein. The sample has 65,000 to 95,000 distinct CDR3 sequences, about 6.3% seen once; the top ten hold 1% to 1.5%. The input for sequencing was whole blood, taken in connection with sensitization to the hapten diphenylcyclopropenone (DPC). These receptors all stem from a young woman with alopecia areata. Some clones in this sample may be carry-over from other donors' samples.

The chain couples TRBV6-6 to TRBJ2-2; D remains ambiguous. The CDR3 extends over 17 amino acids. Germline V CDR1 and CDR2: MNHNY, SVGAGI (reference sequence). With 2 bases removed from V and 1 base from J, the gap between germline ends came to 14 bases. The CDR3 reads CASSYVQRSLNTGELFF. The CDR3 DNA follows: TGTGCCAGCAGTTACGTCCAGCGAAGCCTGAACACCGGGGAGCTGTTTTTT.

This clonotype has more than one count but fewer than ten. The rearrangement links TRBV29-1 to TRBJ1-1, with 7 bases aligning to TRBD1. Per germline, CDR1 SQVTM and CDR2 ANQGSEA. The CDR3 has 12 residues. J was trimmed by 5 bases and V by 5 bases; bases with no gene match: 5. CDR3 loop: CSVNRGKTEAFF. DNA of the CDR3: TGCAGCGTTAACAGGGGAAAGACTGAAGCTTTCTTT.

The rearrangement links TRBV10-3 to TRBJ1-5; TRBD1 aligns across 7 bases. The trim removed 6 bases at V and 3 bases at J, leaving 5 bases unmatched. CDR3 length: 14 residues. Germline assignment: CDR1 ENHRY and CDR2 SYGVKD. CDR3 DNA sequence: TGTGCCATCAGCGCGACAGGGATCAATCAGCCCCAGCATTTT. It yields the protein CAISATGINQPQHF.

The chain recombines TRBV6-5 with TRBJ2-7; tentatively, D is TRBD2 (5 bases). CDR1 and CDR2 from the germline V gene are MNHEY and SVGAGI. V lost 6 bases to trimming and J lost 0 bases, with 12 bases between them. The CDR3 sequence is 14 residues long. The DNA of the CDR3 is TGTGCCAGCAGCCGGCGCCGGGACTCCTACGAGCAGTACTTC. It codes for CASSRRRDSYEQYF.

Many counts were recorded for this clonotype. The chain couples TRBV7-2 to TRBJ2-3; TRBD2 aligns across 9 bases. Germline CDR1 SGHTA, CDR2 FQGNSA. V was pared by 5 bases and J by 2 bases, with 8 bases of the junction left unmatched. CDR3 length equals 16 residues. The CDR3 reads CASSRDLAGFTDTQYF. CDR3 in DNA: TGTGCCAGCAGCCGTGATCTAGCGGGGTTCACAGATACGCAGTATTTT. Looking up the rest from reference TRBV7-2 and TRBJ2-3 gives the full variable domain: GAGVSQSPSNKVTEKGKDVELRCDPISGHTALYWYRQSLGQGLEFLIYFQGNSAPDKSGLPSDRFSAERTGGSVSTLTIQRTQQEDSAVYLCASSRDLAGFTDTQYFGPGTRLTVL.

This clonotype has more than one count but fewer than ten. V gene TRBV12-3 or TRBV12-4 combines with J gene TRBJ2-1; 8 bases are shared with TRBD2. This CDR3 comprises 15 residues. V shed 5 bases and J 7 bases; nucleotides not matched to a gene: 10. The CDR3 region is CASSALAGLINEQFF. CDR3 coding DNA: TGTGCCAGCAGTGCATTAGCGGGGCTCATAAATGAGCAGTTCTTC.

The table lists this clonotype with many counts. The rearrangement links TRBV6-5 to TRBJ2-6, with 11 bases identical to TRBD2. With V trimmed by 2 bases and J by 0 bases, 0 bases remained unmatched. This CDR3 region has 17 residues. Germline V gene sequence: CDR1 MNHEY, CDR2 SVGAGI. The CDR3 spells CASSYGTSGSGANVLTF. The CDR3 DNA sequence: TGTGCCAGCAGTTACGGGACTAGCGGCTCTGGGGCCAACGTCCTGACTTTC.

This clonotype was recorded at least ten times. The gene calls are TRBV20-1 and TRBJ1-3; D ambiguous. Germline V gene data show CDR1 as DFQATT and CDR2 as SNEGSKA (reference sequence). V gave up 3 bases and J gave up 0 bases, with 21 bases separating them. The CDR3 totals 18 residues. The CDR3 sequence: CSASLPPRDAVSGNTIYF. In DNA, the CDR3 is TGCAGTGCTAGTCTACCCCCAAGGGATGCGGTCTCTGGAAACACCATATATTTT.

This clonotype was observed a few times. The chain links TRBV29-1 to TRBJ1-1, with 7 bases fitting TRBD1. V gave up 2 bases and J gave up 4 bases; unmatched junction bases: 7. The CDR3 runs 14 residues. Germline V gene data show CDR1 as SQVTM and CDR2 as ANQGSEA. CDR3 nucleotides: TGCAGCGTTGAACCCAGGGGGTTGGGCACTGAAGCTTTCTTT. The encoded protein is CSVEPRGLGTEAFF.

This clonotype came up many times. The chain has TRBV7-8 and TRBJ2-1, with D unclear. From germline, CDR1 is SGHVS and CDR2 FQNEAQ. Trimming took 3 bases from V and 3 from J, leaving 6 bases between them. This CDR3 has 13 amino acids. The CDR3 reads CASSFQDYNEQFF. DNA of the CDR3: TGTGCCAGCAGCTTTCAGGACTACAATGAGCAGTTCTTC.

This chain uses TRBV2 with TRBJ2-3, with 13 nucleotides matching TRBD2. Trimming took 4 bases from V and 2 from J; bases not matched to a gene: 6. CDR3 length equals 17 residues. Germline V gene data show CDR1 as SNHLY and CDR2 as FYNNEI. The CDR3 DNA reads TGTGCCAGCAGTGCAGGACTAGCGGGGGTCGTCACAGATACGCAGTATTTT. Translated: CASSAGLAGVVTDTQYF.

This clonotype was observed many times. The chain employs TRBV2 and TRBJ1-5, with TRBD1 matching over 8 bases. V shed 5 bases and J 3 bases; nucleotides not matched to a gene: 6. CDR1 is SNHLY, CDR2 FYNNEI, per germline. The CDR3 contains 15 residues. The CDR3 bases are TGTGCCAGCAGTTACAAGACAGGGGCCAATCAGCCCCAGCATTTT. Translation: CASSYKTGANQPQHF.

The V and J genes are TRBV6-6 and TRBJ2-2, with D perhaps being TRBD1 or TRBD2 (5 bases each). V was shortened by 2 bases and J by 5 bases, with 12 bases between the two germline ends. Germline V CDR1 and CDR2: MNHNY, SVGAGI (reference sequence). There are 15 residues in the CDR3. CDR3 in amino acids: CASSYPGRTTGELFF. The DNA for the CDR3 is TGTGCCAGCAGTTACCCAGGGAGAACAACCGGGGAGCTGTTTTTT.

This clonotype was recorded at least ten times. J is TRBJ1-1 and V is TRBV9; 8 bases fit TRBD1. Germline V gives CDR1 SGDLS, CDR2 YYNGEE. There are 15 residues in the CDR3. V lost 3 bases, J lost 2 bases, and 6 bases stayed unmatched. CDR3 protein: CASSETDRDNTEAFF. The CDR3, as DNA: TGTGCCAGCAGCGAGACGGACAGGGATAACACTGAAGCTTTCTTT.

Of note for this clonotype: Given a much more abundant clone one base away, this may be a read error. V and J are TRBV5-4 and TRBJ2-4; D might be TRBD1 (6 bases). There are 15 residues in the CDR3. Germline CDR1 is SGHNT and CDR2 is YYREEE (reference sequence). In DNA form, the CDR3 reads TGTGTCAGCAGCTTGGATTTTGGGGGCGAAAACATTCAGTACTTC. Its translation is CVSSLDFGGENIQYF.

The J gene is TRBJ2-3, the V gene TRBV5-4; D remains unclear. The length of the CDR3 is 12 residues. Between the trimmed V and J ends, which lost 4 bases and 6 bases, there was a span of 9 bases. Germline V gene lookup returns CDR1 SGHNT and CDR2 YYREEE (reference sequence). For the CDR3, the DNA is TGTGCCAGCAGCCTGGACGAGGATACGCAGTATTTT. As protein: CASSLDEDTQYF.

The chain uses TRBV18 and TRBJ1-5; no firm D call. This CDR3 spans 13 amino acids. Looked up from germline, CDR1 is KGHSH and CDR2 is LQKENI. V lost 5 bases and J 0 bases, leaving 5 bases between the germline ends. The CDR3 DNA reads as TGTGCCAGCTCAGCGATTAGCAATCAGCCCCAGCATTTT. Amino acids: CASSAISNQPQHF.

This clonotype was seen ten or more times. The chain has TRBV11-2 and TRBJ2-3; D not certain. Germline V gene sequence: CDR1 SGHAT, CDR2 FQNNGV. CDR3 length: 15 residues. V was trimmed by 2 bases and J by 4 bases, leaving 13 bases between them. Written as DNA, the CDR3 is TGTGCCAGCAGCTTATTGGGCTTCTTCGCAGATACGCAGTATTTT. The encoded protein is CASSLLGFFADTQYF.

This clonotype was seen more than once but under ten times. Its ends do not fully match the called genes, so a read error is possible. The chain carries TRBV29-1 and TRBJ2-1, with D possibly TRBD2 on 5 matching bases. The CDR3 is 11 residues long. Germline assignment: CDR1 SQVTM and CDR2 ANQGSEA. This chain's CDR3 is CSVGLGDERFF. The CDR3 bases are TGCAGCGTTGGTCTCGGGGATGAGCGGTTCTTC.

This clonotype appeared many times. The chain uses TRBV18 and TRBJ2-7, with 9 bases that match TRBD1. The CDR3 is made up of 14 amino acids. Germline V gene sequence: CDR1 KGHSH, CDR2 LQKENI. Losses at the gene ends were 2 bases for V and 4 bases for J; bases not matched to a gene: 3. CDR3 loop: CASSPGTGNYEQYF. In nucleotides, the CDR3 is TGTGCCAGCTCACCAGGGACAGGGAATTACGAGCAGTACTTC.

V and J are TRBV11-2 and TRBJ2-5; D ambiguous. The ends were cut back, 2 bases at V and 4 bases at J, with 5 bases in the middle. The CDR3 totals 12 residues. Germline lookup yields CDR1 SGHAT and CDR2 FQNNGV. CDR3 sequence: CASSLWRETQYF. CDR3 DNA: TGTGCCAGCAGCTTATGGCGAGAGACCCAGTACTTC.

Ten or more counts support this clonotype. The CDR3 DNA reads TGTGCCAGCAGTGAAGGGACCGCACGGGAGACCCAGTACTTC. Residues: CASSEGTARETQYF. The chain joins TRBV12-3 or TRBV12-4 to TRBJ2-5; the D gene could be TRBD1 or TRBD2 (5 bases each). CDR3 length: 14 amino acids. V shed 5 bases and J shed 5 bases, with 15 bases lying between them.

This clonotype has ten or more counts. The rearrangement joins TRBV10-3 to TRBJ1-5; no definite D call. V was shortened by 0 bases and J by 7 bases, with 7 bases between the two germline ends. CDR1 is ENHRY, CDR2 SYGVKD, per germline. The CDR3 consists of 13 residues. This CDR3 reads CAISESKGQPQHF. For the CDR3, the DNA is TGTGCCATCAGTGAGTCTAAAGGGCAGCCCCAGCATTTT.

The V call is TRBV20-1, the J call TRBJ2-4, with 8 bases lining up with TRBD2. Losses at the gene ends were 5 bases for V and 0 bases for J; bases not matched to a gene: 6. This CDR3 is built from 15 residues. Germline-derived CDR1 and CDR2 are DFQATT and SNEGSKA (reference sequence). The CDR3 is CSAGAGGPAKNIQYF. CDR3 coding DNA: TGCAGTGCTGGGGCGGGGGGCCCAGCCAAAAACATTCAGTACTTC.

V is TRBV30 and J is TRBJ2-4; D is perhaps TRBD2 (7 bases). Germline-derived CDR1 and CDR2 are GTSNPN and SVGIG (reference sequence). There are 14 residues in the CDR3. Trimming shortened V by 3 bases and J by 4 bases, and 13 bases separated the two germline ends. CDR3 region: CAWSGGGEKNIQYF. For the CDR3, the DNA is TGTGCCTGGAGCGGAGGGGGGGAAAAAAACATTCAGTACTTC.

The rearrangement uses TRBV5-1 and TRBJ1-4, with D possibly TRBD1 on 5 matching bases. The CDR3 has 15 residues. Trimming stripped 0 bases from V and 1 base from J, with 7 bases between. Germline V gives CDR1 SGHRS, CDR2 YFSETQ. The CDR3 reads CASSLAGKTNEKLFF. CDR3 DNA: TGCGCCAGCAGCTTGGCAGGGAAAACTAATGAAAAACTGTTTTTT.